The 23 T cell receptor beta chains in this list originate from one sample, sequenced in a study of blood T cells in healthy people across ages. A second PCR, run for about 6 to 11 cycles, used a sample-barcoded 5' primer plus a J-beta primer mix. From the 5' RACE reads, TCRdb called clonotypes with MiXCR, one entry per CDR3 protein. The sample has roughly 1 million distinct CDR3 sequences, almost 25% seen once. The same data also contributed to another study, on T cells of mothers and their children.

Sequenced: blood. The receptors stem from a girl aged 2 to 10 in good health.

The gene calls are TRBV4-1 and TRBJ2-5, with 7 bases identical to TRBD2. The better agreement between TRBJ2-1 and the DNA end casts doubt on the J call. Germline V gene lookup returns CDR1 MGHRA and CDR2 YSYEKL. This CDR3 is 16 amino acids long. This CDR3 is CASSLIAGDYSNEQFF. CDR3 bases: TGCGCCAGCAGCCTTATAGCGGGTGATTACAGCAATGAGCAGTTCTTC.

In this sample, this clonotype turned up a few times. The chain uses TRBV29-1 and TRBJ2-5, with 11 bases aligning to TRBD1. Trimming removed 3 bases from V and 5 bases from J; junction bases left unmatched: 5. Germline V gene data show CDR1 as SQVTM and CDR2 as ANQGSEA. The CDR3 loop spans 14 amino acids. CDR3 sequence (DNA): TGCAGCGTTGACGGACAGGGGGCGGATGAGACCCAGTACTTC. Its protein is CSVDGQGADETQYF.

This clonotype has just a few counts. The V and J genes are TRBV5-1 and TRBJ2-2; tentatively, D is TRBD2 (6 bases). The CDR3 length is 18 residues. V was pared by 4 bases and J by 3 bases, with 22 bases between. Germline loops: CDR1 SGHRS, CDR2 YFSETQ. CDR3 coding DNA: TGCGCCAGCAGCCCGTGGCCTAAAGGCGGGGCAGACACCGGGGAGCTGTTTTTT. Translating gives CASSPWPKGGADTGELFF.

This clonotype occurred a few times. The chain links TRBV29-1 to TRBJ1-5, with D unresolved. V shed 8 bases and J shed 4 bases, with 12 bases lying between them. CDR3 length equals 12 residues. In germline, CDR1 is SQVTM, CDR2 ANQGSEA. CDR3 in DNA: TGCAGCTCCCCCCGAGGAAATCAGCCCCAGCATTTT. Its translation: CSSPRGNQPQHF.

Written as DNA, the CDR3 is TGTGCCAGCAGCCAGGATGGGACGGGGTGGGGCACAGATACGCAGTATTTT. Protein sequence: CASSQDGTGWGTDTQYF. The chain combines TRBV3-1 with TRBJ2-3, with D perhaps given as TRBD1 or TRBD2 (5 bases each). The CDR3 runs to 17 residues. Germline CDR1 reads LGHDT; CDR2 reads YNNKEL (reference sequence). Between the trimmed V and J ends, which lost 3 bases and 1 base, there was a span of 17 bases.

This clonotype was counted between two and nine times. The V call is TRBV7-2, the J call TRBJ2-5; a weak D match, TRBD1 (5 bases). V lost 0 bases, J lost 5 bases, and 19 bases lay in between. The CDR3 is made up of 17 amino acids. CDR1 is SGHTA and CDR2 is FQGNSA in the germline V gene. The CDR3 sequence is CASSLAELQAPRETQYF. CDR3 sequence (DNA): TGTGCCAGCAGCTTAGCCGAATTACAGGCCCCTAGGGAGACCCAGTACTTC.

CDR3 residues: CASSAIRGASRNEQFF. The DNA of the CDR3 is TGTGCCAGTAGTGCAATCCGGGGGGCATCACGGAATGAGCAGTTCTTC. The chain is built from TRBV19 and TRBJ2-1; D is perhaps TRBD2 (7 bases). V lost 5 bases and J 7 bases, leaving 21 bases between the germline ends. The CDR3 covers 16 residues. CDR1 and CDR2 from the germline V gene are LNHDA and SQIVND (reference sequence).

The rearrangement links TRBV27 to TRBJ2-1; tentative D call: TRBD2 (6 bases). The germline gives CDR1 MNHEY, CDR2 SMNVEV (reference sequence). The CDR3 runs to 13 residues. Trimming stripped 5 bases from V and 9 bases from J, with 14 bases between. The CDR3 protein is CASSNLGSREQFF. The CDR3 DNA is TGTGCCAGCAGTAATCTCGGGAGCCGTGAGCAGTTCTTC.

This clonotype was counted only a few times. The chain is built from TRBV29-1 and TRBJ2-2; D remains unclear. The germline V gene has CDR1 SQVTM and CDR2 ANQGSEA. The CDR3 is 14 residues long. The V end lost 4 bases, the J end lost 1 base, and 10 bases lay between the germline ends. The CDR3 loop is CSVVLDLNTGELFF. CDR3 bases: TGCAGCGTTGTGCTGGACCTGAACACCGGGGAGCTGTTTTTT.

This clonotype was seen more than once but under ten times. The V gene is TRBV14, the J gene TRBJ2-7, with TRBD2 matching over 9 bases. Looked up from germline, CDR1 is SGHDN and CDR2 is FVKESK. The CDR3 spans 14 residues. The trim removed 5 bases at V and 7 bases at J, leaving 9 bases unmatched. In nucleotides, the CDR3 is TGTGCCAGCAGCTTAGCGGGGGCCCCACGAGAGCAGTACTTC. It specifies CASSLAGAPREQYF.

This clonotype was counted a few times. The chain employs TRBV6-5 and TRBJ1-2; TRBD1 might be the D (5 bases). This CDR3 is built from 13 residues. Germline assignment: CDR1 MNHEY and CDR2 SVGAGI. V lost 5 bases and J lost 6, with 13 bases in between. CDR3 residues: CASSPPGLDGYTF. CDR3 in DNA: TGTGCCAGCAGTCCCCCGGGGCTGGATGGCTACACCTTC.

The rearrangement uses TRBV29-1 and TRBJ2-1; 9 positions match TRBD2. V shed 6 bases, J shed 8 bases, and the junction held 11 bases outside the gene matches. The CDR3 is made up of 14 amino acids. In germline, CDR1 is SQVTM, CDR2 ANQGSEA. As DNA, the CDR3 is TGCAGCGTACTGGGGCTAGCGGGATTATATGAGCAGTTCTTC. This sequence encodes CSVLGLAGLYEQFF.

The CDR3 region has the DNA TGTGCCACCAGTGATCCCGGACAGGGTACTCCCTACAATGAGCAGTTCTTC. It specifies CATSDPGQGTPYNEQFF. This chain links TRBV24-1 with TRBJ2-1; TRBD1 matches 8 bases. Per germline, CDR1 KGHDR and CDR2 SFDVKD. The V gene end was trimmed by 3 bases and the J gene end by 2 bases; junction bases not matched to a gene: 8. The CDR3 covers 17 residues.

CDR3 loop: CASSLGDPEWQPQHF. CDR3 nucleotide sequence: TGTGCCAGCAGTTTAGGGGATCCCGAGTGGCAGCCCCAGCATTTT. The chain uses TRBV12-3 or TRBV12-4 and TRBJ1-5; D gene uncertain. The CDR3 is 15 residues long. Trimming cost V 1 base and J 7 bases, with 14 bases left between them.

The DNA for the CDR3 is TGTGCCAGCACCTCTTTCCGACTAGCCTCTGGCAATGAGCAGTTCTTC. It is translated as CASTSFRLASGNEQFF. The rearrangement links TRBV7-3 to TRBJ2-5; the match to TRBD2 covers 7 bases. The J call could be wrong; TRBJ2-1 is a better fit for the DNA end. The germline V gene has CDR1 SGHTA and CDR2 FQGTGA. The length of the CDR3 is 16 residues.

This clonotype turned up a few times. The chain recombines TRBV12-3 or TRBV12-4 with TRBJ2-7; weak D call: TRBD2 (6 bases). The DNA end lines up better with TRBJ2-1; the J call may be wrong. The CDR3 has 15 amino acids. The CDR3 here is CASSRPGLSRNEQFF. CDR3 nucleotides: TGTGCCAGCAGCCGACCGGGACTCTCTCGAAATGAGCAGTTCTTC.

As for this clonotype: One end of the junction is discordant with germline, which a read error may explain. DNA of the CDR3: TGTGCCAGCAGCGTAGCTAGAGGGAGAGCTGGGACCAACGTCCTGACTTTC. Translating gives CASSVARGRAGTNVLTF. J is TRBJ2-6 and V is TRBV9, with D maybe TRBD2 (5 bases). Germline V gene lookup returns CDR1 SGDLS and CDR2 YYNGEE. This CDR3 contains 17 residues. The whole variable domain, filled in from reference TRBV9 and TRBJ2-6, reads DSGVTQTPKHLITATGQRVTLRCSPRSGDLSVYWYQQSLDQGLQFLIQYYNGEERAKGNILERFSAQQFPDLHSELNLSSLELGDSALYFCASSVARGRAGTNVLTFGAGSRLTVL.

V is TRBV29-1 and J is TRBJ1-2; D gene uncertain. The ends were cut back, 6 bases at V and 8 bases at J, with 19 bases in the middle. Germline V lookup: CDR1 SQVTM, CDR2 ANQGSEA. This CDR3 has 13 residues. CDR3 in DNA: TGCAGCGTACGGAAACGGCAGGCCGCCGGCTACACCTTC. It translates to CSVRKRQAAGYTF.

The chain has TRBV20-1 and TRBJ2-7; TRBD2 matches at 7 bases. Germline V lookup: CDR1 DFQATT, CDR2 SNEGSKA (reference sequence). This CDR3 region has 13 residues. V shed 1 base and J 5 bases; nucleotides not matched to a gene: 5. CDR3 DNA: TGCAGTGCTAGAGCACCAGGGAGGGACGAGCAGTACTTC. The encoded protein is CSARAPGRDEQYF.

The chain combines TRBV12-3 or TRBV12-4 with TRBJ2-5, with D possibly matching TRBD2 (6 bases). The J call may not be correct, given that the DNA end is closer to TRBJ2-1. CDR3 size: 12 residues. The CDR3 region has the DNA TGTGCCAGCAGGCGGGACGTCGGTGAGCAGTTCTTC. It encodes CASRRDVGEQFF.

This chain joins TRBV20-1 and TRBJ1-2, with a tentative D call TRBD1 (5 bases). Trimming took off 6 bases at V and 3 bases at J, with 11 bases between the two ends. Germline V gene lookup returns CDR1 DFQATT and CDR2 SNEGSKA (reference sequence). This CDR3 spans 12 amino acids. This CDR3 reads CSALTDYYGYTF. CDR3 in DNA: TGCAGTGCCCTGACAGACTACTATGGCTACACCTTC.

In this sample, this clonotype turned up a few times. The CDR3 DNA reads as TGTGCCAGCAGCCACAACCCATCTGGACAGGTTCCCAATGAGCAGTTCTTC. Amino acid sequence: CASSHNPSGQVPNEQFF. The V call is TRBV7-8, the J call TRBJ2-1; 7 bases are a match to TRBD1. The CDR3 runs to 17 residues. CDR1 SGHVS and CDR2 FQNEAQ come from the germline V gene. After removal of 5 bases from V and 6 bases from J, the junction contained 16 bases not matched to a gene.

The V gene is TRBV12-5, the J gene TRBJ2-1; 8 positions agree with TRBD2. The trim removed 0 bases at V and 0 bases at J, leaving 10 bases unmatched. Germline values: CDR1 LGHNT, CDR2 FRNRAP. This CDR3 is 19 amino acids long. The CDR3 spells CASGLVRLAGESSYNEQFF. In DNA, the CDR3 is TGTGCTAGTGGTTTGGTACGGCTAGCGGGTGAGAGCTCCTACAATGAGCAGTTCTTC.